The clone carrying this TCR beta chain was counted once. V lost 3 bases and J lost 0, with 6 bases in between. The length of the CDR3 is 13 residues. Per the original methods: Estimated nucleated cell counts came from reference gene primer amplification. Produced via immunoSEQ multiplex PCR; TCRdb's table is partial and in-frame only. D and trimming come from the DNA, and the V and J calls and clone size come from that table. The repertoire includes 210,000 or so clones, approximately 85% of them detected once, and approximately 5.1% sits in the top ten. Followed over time, Seattle patients had been enrolled while infection was active. The data are from a study of blood T cell repertoires in COVID-19. Study at large: Sites in the United States, Italy and Spain provided acute and convalescent COVID-19 samples. From T cells, B-cell-depleted T cells, or PBMCs came the material, which was cDNA or gDNA.

This chain joins TRBV12-3 or TRBV12-4 and TRBJ2-7; D might be TRBD2 (6 bases). The sequenced sample was peripheral blood. The sequence was obtained from a man aged 45-65 years with COVID-19, enrolled during active disease. CDR3 region: CASSLEGSYEQYF. The CDR3 coding sequence is TGTGCCAGCAGTTTGGAGGGCTCCTACGAGCAGTACTTC.